This T cell receptor beta chain was profiled in a study of CD8 T cells in Susac syndrome. The CDR3 sequence is 13 residues long. Germline-derived CDR1 and CDR2 are DFQATT and SNEGSKA (reference sequence). V lost 8 bases to trimming and J lost 5 bases; unmatched junction nucleotides: 10. The TEMRA cells underwent FACS enrichment, while the CD8+ and CD4+ T cells underwent negative isolation. General study findings and limits: A relatively small number of individuals underwent TCR sequencing and HLA analysis.

RNA amounts of roughly 0.45 to 1 ug underwent reverse transcription with random hexamers. TCR beta CDR3 was amplified by immunoSEQ covering 54 Vbeta and 13 Jbeta. TCRdb itself ran the immunoSEQ multiplex PCR reads through MiXCR, one entry per CDR3 protein. The sample lists some 130,000 distinct CDR3 sequences, nearly 95% occurring once. Concerning this clonotype: Its target is unknown.

The chain recombines TRBV20-1 with TRBJ2-7; 9 positions match TRBD2. The TCR was taken from a human donor in good health. The sample was CD4+ T cells from PBMCs. CDR3 in DNA: TGCAGTACTCTTAGCGGGAGACTAAACGAGCAGTACTTC. Its translation is CSTLSGRLNEQYF.